Listed below are T cell receptor beta chains from one sample, sequenced in a study of blood T cell repertoires in COVID-19. Profiled with immunoSEQ multiplex PCR; TCRdb holds only in-frame clones, not every one. The sample contains fewer than 150,000 clones, approximately 81% of which appear only once. The sample comprised peripheral blood. The receptor set was obtained from a man aged 35 to 55 with acute or convalescent COVID-19. Both conserved end residues are part of each CDR3. Fields, in order: D gene, V gene, J gene, clone size, CDR3 DNA, CDR3 protein. D genes are given only for firm matches. Clone size is stated in some rows and not others, as once, few, many or a class when expanded.

TRBD1	TRBV30	TRBJ1-4	few	TGTGCCTGGAGTGTACCCGGGACAGCAACTAATGAAAAACTGTTTTTT	CAWSVPGTATNEKLFF
TRBD1	TRBV10-2	TRBJ1-1	NA	TGCGCCAGCAGAAGACAGGGAAACACTGAAGCTTTCTTT	CASRRQGNTEAFF
TRBD2	TRBV18	TRBJ2-3	NA	TGTGCCAGCTCACTAAACGCCCTAGCGGAAACAAGCACAGATACGCAGTATTTT	CASSLNALAETSTDTQYF
TRBD2	TRBV2	TRBJ2-5	NA	TGTGCCAGCAGTCTGCGACTAGCGGGGGCGGGGGGGGTTAAGTACTTC	CASSLRLAGAGGVKYF
TRBD1	TRBV5-1	TRBJ1-2	NA	TGCGCCAGCACCACATGGACAGGTGGTCGGGGCTACACCTTC	CASTTWTGGRGYTF
TRBD1	TRBV30	TRBJ1-6	NA	TGTGCCTGTAAGCAGTGGGGACAGGGGGATTCACCCCTCCACTTT	CACKQWGQGDSPLHF
NA	TRBV19	TRBJ1-5	few	TGTGCCAGTAGTATTAAGGGGCCCTATAGCAATCAGCCCCAGCATTTT	CASSIKGPYSNQPQHF
NA	TRBV5-1	TRBJ1-2	NA	TGCGCCAGCAGCCGACCGGGGGAATTCGGCTACACCTTC	CASSRPGEFGYTF
NA	TRBV13	TRBJ2-7	NA	TGTGCCAGCAGCTATGGCTCAGGGGGGTACGAGCAGTACTTC	CASSYGSGGYEQYF
NA	TRBV25-1	TRBJ2-6	NA	TGTGCCAGCAGTGAGGTGGGGGCTACGTTCGGGGCCAACGTCCTGACTTTC	CASSEVGATFGANVLTF
NA	TRBV14	TRBJ2-7	NA	TGTGCCAGCAGCCAAGTTTCTCGTCTGACAAACGAGCAGTACTTC	CASSQVSRLTNEQYF
TRBD1	TRBV5-5	TRBJ1-4	NA	TGTGCCAGCAGTTCGGACAGGGGAAATGGTGAAAAACTGTTTTTT	CASSSDRGNGEKLFF
NA	TRBV19	TRBJ1-4	NA	TGTGCCAGTACCTCGGCAGGGAATGAAAAACTGTTTTTT	CASTSAGNEKLFF
NA	TRBV2	TRBJ1-5	NA	TGTGCCAGCTCCCGGAATCAGCCCCAGCATTTT	CASSRNQPQHF
NA	TRBV7-9	TRBJ2-7	NA	TGTGCCAGCAGCCTAAAATACGAGCAGTACTTC	CASSLKYEQYF
NA	TRBV6-5	TRBJ2-1	NA	TGTGCCAGCAGTTACTCGAATTGGGGCCCGGGTTCTGAGCAGTTCTTC	CASSYSNWGPGSEQFF
TRBD1	TRBV19	TRBJ2-7	NA	TGTGCCAGTAGTATCTCGACAGGGGGTTACGAGCAGTACTTC	CASSISTGGYEQYF
NA	TRBV4-2	TRBJ1-4	few	TGTGCCAGCAGCCAAGATGGGAGGGGGGGTAATGAAAAACTGTTTTTT	CASSQDGRGGNEKLFF
NA	TRBV24-1	TRBJ1-2	NA	TGTGCCACCAGTCCCACAGGGACCCCACTCTATGGCTACACCTTC	CATSPTGTPLYGYTF
TRBD1	TRBV2	TRBJ1-6	NA	TGTGCCAGCATAACAGGGGGGAATTCACCCCTCCACTTT	CASITGGNSPLHF
NA	TRBV27	TRBJ2-7	NA	TGTGCCAGCAGTTTCTCAGGGGGGCAGGAGCAGTACTTC	CASSFSGGQEQYF
NA	TRBV30	TRBJ1-6	few	TGTGCCTGGAGTGTACACAGTGATAATTCACCCCTCCACTTT	CAWSVHSDNSPLHF
TRBD2	TRBV24-1	TRBJ2-1	NA	TGTGCCACCAGTGATTCCGTCGCGGGGGCCTACAATGAGCAGTTCTTC	CATSDSVAGAYNEQFF
TRBD1	TRBV25-1	TRBJ2-5	NA	TGTGCCAGCAGCACAGGGGGCATCGAGACCCAGTACTTC	CASSTGGIETQYF
NA	TRBV10-3	TRBJ2-3	NA	TGTGCCATCAGTGGGACAACGACAGGCGTAAGCACAGATACGCAGTATTTT	CAISGTTTGVSTDTQYF
NA	TRBV12-3/TRBV12-4	TRBJ2-7	NA	TGTGCCAGCAGTTTTTACGGGGGACGCGAGCAGTACTTC	CASSFYGGREQYF
NA	TRBV5-1	TRBJ1-2	NA	TGCGCCAGCAGCTTGGGACTACCGGGAAACTATGGCTACACCTTC	CASSLGLPGNYGYTF
TRBD1	TRBV7-8	TRBJ2-7	NA	TGTGCCAGCAGCGTCGACAGGGGGAAGTACTACGAGCAGTACTTC	CASSVDRGKYYEQYF
NA	TRBV7-2	TRBJ1-1	NA	TGTGCCAGCAGCCATGACAGGTACACTGAAGCTTTCTTT	CASSHDRYTEAFF
TRBD1	TRBV11-2	TRBJ2-7	NA	TGTGCCAGCAGCCTATACCTTGGGACAGGTATCGAGCAGTACTTC	CASSLYLGTGIEQYF
NA	TRBV6-5	TRBJ1-1	NA	TGTGCCAGCAGACCCCCTCTTGGACAGTCGAAAGCTTTCTTT	CASRPPLGQSKAFF
NA	TRBV24-1	TRBJ2-5	once	TGTGCCACCAGTGATACATCCGGCACAGGGTTACGGGAGACCCAGTACTTC	CATSDTSGTGLRETQYF
NA	TRBV21-1	TRBJ1-6	NA	TGTGCCAGCAGCAAAGAAGGGACAGGTTATAATTCACCCCTCCACTTT	CASSKEGTGYNSPLHF
TRBD1	TRBV24-1	TRBJ2-1	NA	TGTGCCACCAGTAGGGGGACAGGGCTAAACAATGAGCAGTTCTTC	CATSRGTGLNNEQFF
NA	TRBV9	TRBJ1-3	once	TGTGCCAGCAGCGTAGATGACAGTCCTACTGGAAACACCATATATTTT	CASSVDDSPTGNTIYF
TRBD1	TRBV7-9	TRBJ1-2	NA	TGTGCCAGCAGCTTGGTCCGGGACAGTTCCTATGGCTACACCTTC	CASSLVRDSSYGYTF
NA	TRBV4-3	TRBJ2-2	NA	TGCGCCAGCAGCCAAGGGGCAAACACCGGGGAGCTGTTTTTT	CASSQGANTGELFF
NA	TRBV4-2	TRBJ1-6	once	TGTGCCAGCAGCCAAGGTCACAGGGTGGGTTCACCCCTCCACTTT	CASSQGHRVGSPLHF
NA	TRBV6-5	TRBJ1-1	NA	TGTGCCAGCAAAAAGGGGCCCTCGAACACTGAAGCTTTCTTT	CASKKGPSNTEAFF
NA	TRBV5-1	TRBJ2-1	NA	TGCGCCAGCAGCACTCCCGCCTTTGACAGCTCCTACAATGAGCAGTTCTTC	CASSTPAFDSSYNEQFF
TRBD1	TRBV24-1	TRBJ1-1	once	TGTGCCACCAGTGACCGGGACAGGCAATTCGCTTTCTTT	CATSDRDRQFAFF